This T cell receptor beta chain came from a study of PD-1 blockade in mismatch repair-deficient tumors. The CDR3 is 14 residues long. V dropped 5 bases and J dropped 7; count of bases not matched to a gene: 10. Germline V CDR1 and CDR2: MNHNS, SASEGT. This clone occurred once. Produced via immunoSEQ multiplex PCR; TCRdb's table is partial and in-frame only. This sample yields some 51,000 clones, of which over 75% are seen a single time; more than 8% belongs to the top ten. This clonotype was sampled from an adult with mismatch repair-deficient cancer. This sample comprised peripheral blood, obtained less than 21 weeks after starting pembrolizumab. The gene calls are TRBV6-1 and TRBJ2-5; TRBD1 aligns across 7 bases. CDR3 region: CASSPPGQPGTQYF. CDR3 sequence (DNA): TGTGCCAGCAGTCCCCCGGGACAGCCCGGGACCCAGTACTTC.